These T cell receptor beta chains were read from a single sample in a study of cytomegalovirus exposure and HLA in healthy donors. The repertoire was sequenced with immunoSEQ multiplex PCR; TCRdb's copy has only in-frame clones and lacks some. The sample holds around 270,000 clones, about 80% seen once. Sequencing input: PBMCs. These receptors came from a girl between 2 and 10 years old in good health and CMV-seronegative. Each CDR3 is given with its conserved first and last residue. The D gene is left open where the match is weak. Where a row states a size, it is once, few, many or the class of an expanded clone; other rows omit it.

clone_size	v_call	d_call	j_call	cdr3_aa	cdr3_nt
-	TRBV5-1	TRBD2	TRBJ2-7	CASSLDSGRLYEQYF	TGCGCCAGCAGCTTGGATAGCGGGAGACTCTACGAGCAGTACTTC
-	TRBV27	TRBD2	TRBJ2-7	CASSNLIHTGTSGSTYEQYF	TGTGCCAGCAGTAACCTCATCCACACCGGGACTAGCGGGAGCACCTACGAGCAGTACTTC
once	TRBV7-3	-	TRBJ1-1	CASSLTGDTEAFF	TGTGCCAGCAGCTTAACAGGGGACACTGAAGCTTTCTTT
-	TRBV7-6	-	TRBJ2-3	CASMVGGTDTQYF	TGTGCCAGCATGGTCGGAGGCACAGATACGCAGTATTTT
few	TRBV5-5	TRBD1	TRBJ2-7	CASSPTGNSYEQYF	TGTGCCAGCAGCCCGACAGGGAACTCCTACGAGCAGTACTTC
-	TRBV27	-	TRBJ2-1	CASSFTGSSYNEQFF	TGTGCCAGCAGTTTCACAGGGAGCTCCTACAATGAGCAGTTCTTC
-	TRBV2	TRBD1	TRBJ1-2	CASSDTGGAYGYTF	TGTGCCAGCAGTGATACAGGGGGCGCCTATGGCTACACCTTC
-	TRBV18	TRBD1	TRBJ2-2	CASSGQAGNTGELFF	TGTGCCAGCTCGGGACAGGCGGGGAACACCGGGGAGCTGTTTTTT
-	TRBV28	-	TRBJ2-1	CASSFEMNEQFF	TGTGCCAGCAGTTTCGAGATGAATGAGCAGTTCTTC
-	TRBV7-8	-	TRBJ2-5	CASSFLNAETQYF	TGTGCCAGCAGCTTTCTAAATGCTGAGACCCAGTACTTC
-	TRBV4-2	-	TRBJ2-6	CASSQDRSPRGSGANVLTF	TGTGCCAGCAGCCAAGATCGCTCCCCCAGAGGATCAGGGGCCAACGTCCTGACTTTC
-	TRBV7-6	-	TRBJ1-4	CASSLMSGSEKLFF	TGTGCCAGCAGCTTAATGTCAGGTTCGGAAAAACTGTTTTTT
-	TRBV9	TRBD2	TRBJ2-7	CASSPERGTYEQYF	TGTGCCAGCAGCCCGGAGCGGGGAACCTACGAGCAGTACTTC
-	TRBV5-1	-	TRBJ1-5	CASSLAGGPSQPQHF	TGCGCCAGCAGCTTGGCCGGGGGTCCCAGTCAGCCCCAGCATTTT
-	TRBV4-1	-	TRBJ2-5	CASSQERAGRETQYF	TGCGCCAGCAGCCAAGAGAGGGCAGGGAGGGAGACCCAGTACTTC
-	TRBV7-3	-	TRBJ1-1	CASSSQGDTEAFF	TGTGCCAGCAGCTCACAAGGGGATACTGAAGCTTTCTTT
-	TRBV5-1	TRBD1	TRBJ2-1	CASSFLGQVTNEQFF	TGCGCCAGCAGTTTTTTGGGACAGGTGACTAATGAGCAGTTCTTC
-	TRBV11-2	-	TRBJ1-1	CASSRLGGMMNTEAFF	TGTGCCAGCAGTCGTTTGGGGGGTATGATGAACACTGAAGCTTTCTTT
once	TRBV30	TRBD1	TRBJ2-1	CAWRQGGLNEQFF	TGTGCCTGGAGACAGGGGGGCCTCAATGAGCAGTTCTTC
once	TRBV2	-	TRBJ2-7	CASSGRLSTSYEQYF	TGTGCCAGCAGTGGGAGACTTTCTACTTCCTACGAGCAGTACTTC
-	TRBV29-1	TRBD2	TRBJ2-2	CSATSGSSNTGELFF	TGCAGCGCTACTAGCGGGAGTTCAAACACCGGGGAGCTGTTTTTT
few	TRBV9	TRBD2	TRBJ2-1	CASSDGGLGETYNEQFF	TGTGCCAGCAGCGATGGGGGACTAGGCGAAACCTACAATGAGCAGTTCTTC
-	TRBV30	-	TRBJ2-3	CAWMGEHNRITDTQYF	TGTGCCTGGATGGGTGAGCACAACAGAATCACAGATACGCAGTATTTT
-	TRBV29-1	-	TRBJ2-1	CSVGIGGTGVYNEQFF	TGCAGCGTTGGAATAGGAGGGACCGGGGTCTACAATGAGCAGTTCTTC
few	TRBV20-1	-	TRBJ2-7	CSASRGYEQYF	TGCAGTGCTAGTCGAGGGTACGAGCAGTACTTC
-	TRBV4-1	-	TRBJ2-7	CASSQVLDKYYEQYF	TGCGCCAGCAGCCAAGTTCTGGACAAATACTACGAGCAGTACTTC
-	TRBV7-3	-	TRBJ2-6	CASSLFGQGRLSGANVLTF	TGTGCCAGCAGCTTATTTGGGCAGGGTCGATTGTCTGGGGCCAACGTCCTGACTTTC
once	TRBV5-1	TRBD1	TRBJ1-2	CASSEDRNYGYTF	TGCGCCAGCAGCGAGGACAGGAACTATGGCTACACCTTC